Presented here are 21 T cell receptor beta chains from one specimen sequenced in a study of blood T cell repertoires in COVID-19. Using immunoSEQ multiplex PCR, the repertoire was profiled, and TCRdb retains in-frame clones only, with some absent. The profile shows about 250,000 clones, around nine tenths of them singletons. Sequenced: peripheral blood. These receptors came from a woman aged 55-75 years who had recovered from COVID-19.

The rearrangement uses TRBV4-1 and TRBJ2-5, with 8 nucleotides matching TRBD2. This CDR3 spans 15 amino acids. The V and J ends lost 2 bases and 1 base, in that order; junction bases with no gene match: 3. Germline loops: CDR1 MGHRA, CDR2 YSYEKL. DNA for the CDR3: TGCGCCAGCAGCCAATTAGGGACTAGCCAAGAGACCCAGTACTTC. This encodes CASSQLGTSQETQYF.

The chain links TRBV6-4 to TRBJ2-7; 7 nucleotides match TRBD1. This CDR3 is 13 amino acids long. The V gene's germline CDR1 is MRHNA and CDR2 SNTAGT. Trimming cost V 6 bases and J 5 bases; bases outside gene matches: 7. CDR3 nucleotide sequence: TGTGCCAGCAGCCTGACAGGGTCGGACGAGCAGTACTTC. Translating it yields CASSLTGSDEQYF.

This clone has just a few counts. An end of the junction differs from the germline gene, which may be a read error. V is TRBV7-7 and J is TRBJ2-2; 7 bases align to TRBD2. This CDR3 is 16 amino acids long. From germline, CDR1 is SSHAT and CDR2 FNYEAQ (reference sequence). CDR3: CASSLTAGSNTGELFF. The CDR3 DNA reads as TGTGCTAGCAGCTTAACAGCGGGGAGTAACACCGGGGAGCTGTTTTTT.

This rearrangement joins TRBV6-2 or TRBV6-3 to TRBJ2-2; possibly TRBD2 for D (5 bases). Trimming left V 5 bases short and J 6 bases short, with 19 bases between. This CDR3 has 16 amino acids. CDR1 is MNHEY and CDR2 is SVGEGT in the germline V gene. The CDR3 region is CASSDLRVTLAGELFF. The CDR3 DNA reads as TGTGCCAGCAGTGATTTGCGGGTTACATTGGCCGGGGAGCTGTTTTTT.

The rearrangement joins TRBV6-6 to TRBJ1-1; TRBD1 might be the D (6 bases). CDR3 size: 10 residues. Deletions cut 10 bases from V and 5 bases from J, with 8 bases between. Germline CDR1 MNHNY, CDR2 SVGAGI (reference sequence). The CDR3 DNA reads TGTGCCACACAGGGAACTGAAGCTTTCTTT. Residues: CATQGTEAFF.

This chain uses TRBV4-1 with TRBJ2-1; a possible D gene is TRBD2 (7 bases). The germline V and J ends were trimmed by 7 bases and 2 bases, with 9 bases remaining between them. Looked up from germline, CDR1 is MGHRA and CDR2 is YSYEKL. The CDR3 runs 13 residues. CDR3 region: CASKGGTYNEQFF. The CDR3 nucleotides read TGCGCCAGCAAGGGGGGGACCTACAATGAGCAGTTCTTC.

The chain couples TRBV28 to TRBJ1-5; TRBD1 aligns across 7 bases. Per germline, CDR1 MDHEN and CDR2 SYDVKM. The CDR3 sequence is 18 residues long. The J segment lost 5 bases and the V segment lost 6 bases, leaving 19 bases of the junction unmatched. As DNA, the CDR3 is TGTGCCAGCAGAATAGTGGGAGCAGGGGGTCGGGTCTATCAGCCCCAGCATTTT. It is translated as CASRIVGAGGRVYQPQHF. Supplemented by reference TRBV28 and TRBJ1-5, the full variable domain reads DVKVTQSSRYLVKRTGEKVFLECVQDMDHENMFWYRQDPGLGLRLIYFSYDVKMKEKGDIPEGYSVSREKKERFSLILESASTNQTSMYLCASRIVGAGGRVYQPQHFGDGTRLSIL.

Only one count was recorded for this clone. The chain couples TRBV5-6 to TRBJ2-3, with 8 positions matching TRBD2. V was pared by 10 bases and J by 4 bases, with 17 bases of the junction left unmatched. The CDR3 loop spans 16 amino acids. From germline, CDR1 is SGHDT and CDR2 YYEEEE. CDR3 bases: TGTGCCGTCCTAAAAAATGGCGGGGGGAGTTCAGATACGCAGTATTTT. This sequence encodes CAVLKNGGGSSDTQYF.

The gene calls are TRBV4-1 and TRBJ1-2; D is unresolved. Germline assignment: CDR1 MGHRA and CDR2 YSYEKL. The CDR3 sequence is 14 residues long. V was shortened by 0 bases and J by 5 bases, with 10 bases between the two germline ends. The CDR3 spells CASSQDPYRYGYTF. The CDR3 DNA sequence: TGCGCCAGCAGCCAAGACCCATACAGATATGGCTACACCTTC.

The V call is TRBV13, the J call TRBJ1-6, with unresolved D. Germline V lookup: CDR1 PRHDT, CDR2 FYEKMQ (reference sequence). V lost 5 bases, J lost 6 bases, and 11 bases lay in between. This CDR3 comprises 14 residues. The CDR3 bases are TGTGCCAGCAGCCGCCGGGTCTTTAATTCACCCCTCCACTTT. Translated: CASSRRVFNSPLHF.

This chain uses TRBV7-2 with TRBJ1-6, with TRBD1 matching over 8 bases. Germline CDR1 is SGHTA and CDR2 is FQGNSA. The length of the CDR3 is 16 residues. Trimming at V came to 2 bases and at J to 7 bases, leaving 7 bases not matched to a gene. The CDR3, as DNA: TGTGCCAGCAGCTTACAAGGACAGGGAGGAAATTCACCCCTCCACTTT. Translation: CASSLQGQGGNSPLHF.

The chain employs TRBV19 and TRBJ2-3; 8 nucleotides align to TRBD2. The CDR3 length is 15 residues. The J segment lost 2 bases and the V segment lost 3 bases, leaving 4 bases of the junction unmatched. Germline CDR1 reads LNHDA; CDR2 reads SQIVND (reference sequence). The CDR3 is CASSITGGHTDTQYF. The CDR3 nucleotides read TGTGCCAGTAGTATCACGGGGGGGCACACAGATACGCAGTATTTT.

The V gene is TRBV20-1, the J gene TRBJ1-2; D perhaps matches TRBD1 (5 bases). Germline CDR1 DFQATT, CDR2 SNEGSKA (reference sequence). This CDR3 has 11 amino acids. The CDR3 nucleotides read TGCAGAATCCGGGGGTCCTATGGCTACACCTTC. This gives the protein CRIRGSYGYTF.

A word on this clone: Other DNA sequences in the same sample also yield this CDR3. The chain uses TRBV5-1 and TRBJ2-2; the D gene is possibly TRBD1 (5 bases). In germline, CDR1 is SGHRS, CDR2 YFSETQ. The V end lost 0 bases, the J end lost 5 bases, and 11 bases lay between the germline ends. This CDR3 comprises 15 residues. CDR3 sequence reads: CASSLVRQGTGELFF. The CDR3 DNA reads TGCGCCAGCAGCTTGGTCAGGCAGGGTACCGGGGAGCTGTTTTTT.

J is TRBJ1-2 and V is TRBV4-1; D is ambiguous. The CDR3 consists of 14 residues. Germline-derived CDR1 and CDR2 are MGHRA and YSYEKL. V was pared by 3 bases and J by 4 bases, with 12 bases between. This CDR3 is CASSHLEGSYGYTF. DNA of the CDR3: TGCGCCAGCAGCCATCTCGAGGGATCCTATGGCTACACCTTC.

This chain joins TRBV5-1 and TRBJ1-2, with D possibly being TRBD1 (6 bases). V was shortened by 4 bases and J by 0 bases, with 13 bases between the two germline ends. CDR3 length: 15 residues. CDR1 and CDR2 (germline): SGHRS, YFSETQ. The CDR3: CASSRREGANYGYTF. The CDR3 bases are TGCGCCAGCAGCCGCCGGGAGGGGGCTAACTATGGCTACACCTTC. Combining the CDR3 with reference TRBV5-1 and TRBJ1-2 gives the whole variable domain KAGVTQTPRYLIKTRGQQVTLSCSPISGHRSVSWYQQTPGQGLQFLFEYFSETQRNKGNFPGRFSGRQFSNSRSEMNVSTLELGDSALYLCASSRREGANYGYTFGSGTRLTVV.

CDR3 DNA: TGCGCCAGCAGCCAAGTCAAGGCAGGGGGCTTCGGGAACACTGAAGCTTTCTTT. Protein sequence: CASSQVKAGGFGNTEAFF. The chain combines TRBV4-1 with TRBJ1-1; TRBD1 aligns across 8 bases. Germline values: CDR1 MGHRA, CDR2 YSYEKL. The CDR3 loop spans 18 amino acids. V was pared by 1 base and J by 1 base, with 11 bases of the junction left unmatched.

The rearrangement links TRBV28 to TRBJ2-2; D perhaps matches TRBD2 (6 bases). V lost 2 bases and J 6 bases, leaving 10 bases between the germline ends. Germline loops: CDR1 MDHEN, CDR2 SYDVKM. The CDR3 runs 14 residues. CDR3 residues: CASSLGGEPGELFF. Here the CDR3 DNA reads TGTGCCAGCAGTTTAGGCGGGGAGCCCGGGGAGCTGTTTTTT.

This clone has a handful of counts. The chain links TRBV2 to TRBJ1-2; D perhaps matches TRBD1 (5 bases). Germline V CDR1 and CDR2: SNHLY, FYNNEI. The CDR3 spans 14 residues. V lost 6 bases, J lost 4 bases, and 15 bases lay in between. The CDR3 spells CASRSATGGYGYTF. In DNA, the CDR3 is TGTGCCAGCAGGAGCGCAACCGGGGGCTATGGCTACACCTTC.

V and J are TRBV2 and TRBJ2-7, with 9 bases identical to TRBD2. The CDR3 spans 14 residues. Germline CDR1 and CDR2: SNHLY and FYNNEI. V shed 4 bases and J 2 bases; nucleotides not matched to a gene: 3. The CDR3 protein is CASSVRLAAYEQYF. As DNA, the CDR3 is TGTGCCAGCAGTGTCAGACTAGCGGCCTACGAGCAGTACTTC.

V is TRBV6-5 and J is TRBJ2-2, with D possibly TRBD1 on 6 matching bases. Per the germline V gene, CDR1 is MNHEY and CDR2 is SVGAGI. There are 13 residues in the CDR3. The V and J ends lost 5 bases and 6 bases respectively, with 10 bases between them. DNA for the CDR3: TGTGCCAGCAGTCAACGACAGGCCGGGGAGCTGTTTTTT. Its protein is CASSQRQAGELFF.